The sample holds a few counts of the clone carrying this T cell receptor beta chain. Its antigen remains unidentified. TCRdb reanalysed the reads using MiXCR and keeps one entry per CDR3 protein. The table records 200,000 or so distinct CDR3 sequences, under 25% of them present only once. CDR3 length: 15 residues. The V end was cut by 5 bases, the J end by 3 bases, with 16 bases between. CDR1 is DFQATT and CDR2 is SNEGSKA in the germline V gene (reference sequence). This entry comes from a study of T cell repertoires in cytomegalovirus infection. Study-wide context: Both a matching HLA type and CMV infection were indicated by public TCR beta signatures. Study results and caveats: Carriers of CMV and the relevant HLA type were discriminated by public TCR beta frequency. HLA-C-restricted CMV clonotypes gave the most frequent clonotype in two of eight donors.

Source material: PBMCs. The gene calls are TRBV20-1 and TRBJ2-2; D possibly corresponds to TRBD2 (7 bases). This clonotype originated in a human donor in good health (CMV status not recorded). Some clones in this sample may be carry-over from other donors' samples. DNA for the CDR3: TGCAGTGCTCAAGAGGGGGGGCGAGACACCGGGGAGCTGTTTTTT. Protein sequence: CSAQEGGRDTGELFF.